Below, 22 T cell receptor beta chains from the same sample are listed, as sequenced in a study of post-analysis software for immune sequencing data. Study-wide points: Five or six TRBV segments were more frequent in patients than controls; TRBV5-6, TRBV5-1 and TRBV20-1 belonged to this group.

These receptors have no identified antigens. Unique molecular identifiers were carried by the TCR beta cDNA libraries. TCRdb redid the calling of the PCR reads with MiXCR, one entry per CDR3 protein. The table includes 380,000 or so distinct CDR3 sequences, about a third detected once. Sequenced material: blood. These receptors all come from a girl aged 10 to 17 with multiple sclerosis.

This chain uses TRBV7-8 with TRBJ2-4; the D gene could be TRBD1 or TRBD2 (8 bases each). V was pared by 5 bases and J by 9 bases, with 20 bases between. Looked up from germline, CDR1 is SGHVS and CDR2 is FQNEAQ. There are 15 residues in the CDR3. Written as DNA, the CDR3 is TGTGCCAGCAGCACAGGGGGACTAGGGCGAGGCATTCAGTACTTC. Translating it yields CASSTGGLGRGIQYF.

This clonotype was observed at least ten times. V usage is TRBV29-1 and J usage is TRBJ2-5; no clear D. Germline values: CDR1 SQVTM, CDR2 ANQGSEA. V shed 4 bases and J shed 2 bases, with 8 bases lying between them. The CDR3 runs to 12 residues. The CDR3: CSVVGLQETQYF. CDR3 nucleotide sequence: TGCAGCGTTGTAGGTCTGCAAGAGACCCAGTACTTC.

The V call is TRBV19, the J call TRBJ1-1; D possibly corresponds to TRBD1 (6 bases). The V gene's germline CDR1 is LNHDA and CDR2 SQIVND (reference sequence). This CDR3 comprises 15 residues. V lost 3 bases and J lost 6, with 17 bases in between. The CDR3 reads CASSIPSYRAAEAFF. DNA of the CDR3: TGTGCCAGTAGTATCCCCTCTTACAGGGCTGCTGAAGCTTTCTTT.

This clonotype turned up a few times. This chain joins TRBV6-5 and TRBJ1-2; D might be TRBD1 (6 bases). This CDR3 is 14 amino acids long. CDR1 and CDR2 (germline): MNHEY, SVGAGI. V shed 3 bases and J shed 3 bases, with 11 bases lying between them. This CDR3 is CASSYGGEDYGYTF. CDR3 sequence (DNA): TGTGCCAGCAGTTATGGGGGCGAAGACTATGGCTACACCTTC.

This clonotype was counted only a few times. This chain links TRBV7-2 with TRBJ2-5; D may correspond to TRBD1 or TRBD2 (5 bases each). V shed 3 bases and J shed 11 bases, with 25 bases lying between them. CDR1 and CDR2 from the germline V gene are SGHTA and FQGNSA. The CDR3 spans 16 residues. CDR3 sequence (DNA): TGTGCCAGCAGCTTGGGGACGGATGCCTCCCTTGGTGGGCAGTACTTC. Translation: CASSLGTDASLGGQYF.

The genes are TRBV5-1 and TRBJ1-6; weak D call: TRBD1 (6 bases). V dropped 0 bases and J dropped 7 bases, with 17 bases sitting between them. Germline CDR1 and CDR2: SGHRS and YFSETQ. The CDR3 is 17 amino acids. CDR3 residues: CASSLAKGTPTNSPLHF. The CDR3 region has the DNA TGCGCCAGCAGCTTGGCCAAGGGGACACCGACCAATTCACCCCTCCACTTT. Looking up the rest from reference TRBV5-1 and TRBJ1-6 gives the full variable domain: KAGVTQTPRYLIKTRGQQVTLSCSPISGHRSVSWYQQTPGQGLQFLFEYFSETQRNKGNFPGRFSGRQFSNSRSEMNVSTLELGDSALYLCASSLAKGTPTNSPLHFGNGTRLTVT.

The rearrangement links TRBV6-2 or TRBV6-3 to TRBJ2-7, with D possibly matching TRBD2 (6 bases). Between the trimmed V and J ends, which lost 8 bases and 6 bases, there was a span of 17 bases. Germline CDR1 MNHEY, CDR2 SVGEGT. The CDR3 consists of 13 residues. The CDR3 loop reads CASALLGGSEQYF. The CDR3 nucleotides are TGTGCCAGCGCCCTCCTTGGGGGGAGCGAGCAGTACTTC.

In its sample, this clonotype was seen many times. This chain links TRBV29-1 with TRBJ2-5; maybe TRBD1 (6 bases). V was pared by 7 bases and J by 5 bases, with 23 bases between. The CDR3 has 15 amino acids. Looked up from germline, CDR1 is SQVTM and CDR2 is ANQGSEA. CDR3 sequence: CSAAPSAGGDETQYF. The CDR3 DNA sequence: TGCAGCGCGGCCCCTTCGGCTGGGGGCGACGAGACCCAGTACTTC.

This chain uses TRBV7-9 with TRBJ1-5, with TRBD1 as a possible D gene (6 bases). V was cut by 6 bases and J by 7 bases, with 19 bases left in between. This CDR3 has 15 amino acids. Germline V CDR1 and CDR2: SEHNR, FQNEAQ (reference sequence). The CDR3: CASSSDGGLWQPQHF. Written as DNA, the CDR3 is TGTGCCAGCAGTTCCGACGGGGGCCTCTGGCAGCCCCAGCATTTT.

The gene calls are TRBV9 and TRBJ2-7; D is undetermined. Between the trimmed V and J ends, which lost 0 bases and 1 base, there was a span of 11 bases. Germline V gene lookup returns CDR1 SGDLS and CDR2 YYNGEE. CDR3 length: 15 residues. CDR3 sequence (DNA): TGTGCCAGCAGCGTAGGGGCAGTGCCTTCCTACGAGCAGTACTTC. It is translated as CASSVGAVPSYEQYF.

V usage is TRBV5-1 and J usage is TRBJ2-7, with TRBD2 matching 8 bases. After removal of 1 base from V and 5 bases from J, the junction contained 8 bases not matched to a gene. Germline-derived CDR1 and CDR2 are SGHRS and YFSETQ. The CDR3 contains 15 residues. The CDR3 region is CASSLIPGGANEQYF. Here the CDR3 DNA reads TGCGCCAGCAGCTTGATTCCCGGGGGGGCCAACGAGCAGTACTTC.

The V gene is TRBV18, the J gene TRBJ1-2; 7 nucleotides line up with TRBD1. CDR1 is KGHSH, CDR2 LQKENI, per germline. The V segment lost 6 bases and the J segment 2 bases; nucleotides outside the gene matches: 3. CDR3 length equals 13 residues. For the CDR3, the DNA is TGTGCCAGCTCTGACAGGGCGAACTATGGCTACACCTTC. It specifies CASSDRANYGYTF.

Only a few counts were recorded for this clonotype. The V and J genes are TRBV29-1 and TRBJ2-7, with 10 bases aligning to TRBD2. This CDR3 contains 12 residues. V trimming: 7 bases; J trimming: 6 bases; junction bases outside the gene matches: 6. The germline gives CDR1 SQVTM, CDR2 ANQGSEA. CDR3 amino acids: CSAGTSAGEQYF. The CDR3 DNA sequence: TGCAGCGCCGGGACTAGCGCTGGCGAGCAGTACTTC.

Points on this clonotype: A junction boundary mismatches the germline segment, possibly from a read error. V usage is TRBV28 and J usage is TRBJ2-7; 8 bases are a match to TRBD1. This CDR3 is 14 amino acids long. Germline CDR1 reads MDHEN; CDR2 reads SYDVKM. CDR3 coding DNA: TGTGCCAGCAGCCCGCGGACAGGGCCATACGAGCGGTACTTC. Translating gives CASSPRTGPYERYF. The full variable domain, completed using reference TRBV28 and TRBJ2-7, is DVKVTQSSRYLVKRTGEKVFLECVQDMDHENMFWYRQDPGLGLRLIYFSYDVKMKEKGDIPEGYSVSREKKERFSLILESASTNQTSMYLCASSPRTGPYERYFGPGTRLTVT.

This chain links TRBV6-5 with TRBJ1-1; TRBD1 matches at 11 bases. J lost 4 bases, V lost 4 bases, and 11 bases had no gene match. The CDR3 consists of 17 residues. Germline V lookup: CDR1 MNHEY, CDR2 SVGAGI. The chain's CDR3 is CASSSTDRGLVITEAFF. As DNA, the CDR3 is TGTGCCAGCAGTTCTACGGACAGGGGGCTTGTTATCACTGAAGCTTTCTTT.

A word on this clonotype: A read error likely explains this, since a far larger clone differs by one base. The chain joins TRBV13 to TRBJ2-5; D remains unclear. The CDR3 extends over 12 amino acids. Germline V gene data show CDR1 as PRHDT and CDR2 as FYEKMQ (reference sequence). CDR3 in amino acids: CASSLEGETHYF. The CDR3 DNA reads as TGTGCCAGCAGCTTAGAAGGAGAGACCCACTACTTC.

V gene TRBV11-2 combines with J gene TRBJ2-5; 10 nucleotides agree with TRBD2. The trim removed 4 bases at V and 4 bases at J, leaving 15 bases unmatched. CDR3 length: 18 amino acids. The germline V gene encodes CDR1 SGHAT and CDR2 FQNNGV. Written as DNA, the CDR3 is TGTGCCAGCAGCTCACAGAGGACTAGCGGTGGGTCGGGAGAGACCCAGTACTTC. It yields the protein CASSSQRTSGGSGETQYF.

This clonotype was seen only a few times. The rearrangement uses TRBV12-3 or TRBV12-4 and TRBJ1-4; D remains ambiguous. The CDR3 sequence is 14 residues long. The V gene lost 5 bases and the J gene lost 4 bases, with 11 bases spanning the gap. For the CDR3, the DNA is TGTGCCAGCAGTACAACACTTTATAATGAAAAACTGTTTTTT. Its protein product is CASSTTLYNEKLFF.

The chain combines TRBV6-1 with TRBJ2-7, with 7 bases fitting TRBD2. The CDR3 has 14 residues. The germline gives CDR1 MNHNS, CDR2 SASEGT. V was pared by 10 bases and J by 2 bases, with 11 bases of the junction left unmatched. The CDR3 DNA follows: TGTGCCACCCTCAGAGAGGGAGGGACCTACGAGCAGTACTTC. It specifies CATLREGGTYEQYF.

The DNA of the CDR3 is TGTGCCAGCAGCCCCTATCTTAACGAAAAACTGTTTTTT. Its translation is CASSPYLNEKLFF. This chain links TRBV7-2 with TRBJ1-4, with D unclear. The V end was cut by 5 bases, the J end by 8 bases, with 12 bases between. CDR1 is SGHTA, CDR2 FQGNSA, per germline. The CDR3 totals 13 residues. Filled out from reference TRBV7-2 and TRBJ1-4, the complete variable domain reads GAGVSQSPSNKVTEKGKDVELRCDPISGHTALYWYRQSLGQGLEFLIYFQGNSAPDKSGLPSDRFSAERTGGSVSTLTIQRTQQEDSAVYLCASSPYLNEKLFFGSGTQLSVL.

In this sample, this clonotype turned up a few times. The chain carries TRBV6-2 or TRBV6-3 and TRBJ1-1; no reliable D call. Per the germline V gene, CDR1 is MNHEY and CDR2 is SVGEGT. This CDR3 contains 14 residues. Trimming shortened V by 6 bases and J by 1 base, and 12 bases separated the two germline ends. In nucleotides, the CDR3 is TGTGCCAGCAGACCAGGCGGAGCGAACACTGAAGCTTTCTTT. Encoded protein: CASRPGGANTEAFF.

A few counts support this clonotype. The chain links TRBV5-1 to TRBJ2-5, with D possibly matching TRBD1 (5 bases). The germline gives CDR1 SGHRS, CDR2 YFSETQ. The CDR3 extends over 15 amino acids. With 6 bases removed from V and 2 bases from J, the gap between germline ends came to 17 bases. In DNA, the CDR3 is TGCGCCAGCAAGGGGTTCGGAGAAAAACAAGAGACCCAGTACTTC. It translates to CASKGFGEKQETQYF. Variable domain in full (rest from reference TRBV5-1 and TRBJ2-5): KAGVTQTPRYLIKTRGQQVTLSCSPISGHRSVSWYQQTPGQGLQFLFEYFSETQRNKGNFPGRFSGRQFSNSRSEMNVSTLELGDSALYLCASKGFGEKQETQYFGPGTRLLVL.